The TCR beta chain described here comes from a study of cytomegalovirus exposure and HLA in healthy donors. Primers included in the PCR were 60 Vbeta and 13 Jbeta primers. Clones were sequenced by immunoSEQ multiplex PCR, and TCRdb holds only the in-frame ones, with some missing. The record lists under 120,000 clones, of which the ten most abundant hold roughly 0.64%. Study conclusions and caveats: In an earlier analysis, in fewer than 700 donors, most V segments appeared productive either ~90% or ~30% of the time. A later analysis reportedly found fewer N-insertions in an Asian-associated ancestry cluster than the roughly 670-donor mean.

A note on this clone: Its target is unknown.

V was trimmed by 2 bases and J by 4 bases, leaving 15 bases between them. This CDR3 contains 15 residues. The germline gives CDR1 LNHDA, CDR2 SQIVND (reference sequence). Healthy bone marrow donors made up the donor group. The sequence came from a man between 50 and 59 years old in good health and CMV-seronegative. Sequencing input: PBMCs. This chain uses TRBV19 with TRBJ2-7; unclear D gene. CDR3 DNA: TGTGCCAGTAGTATAAGGCCATTTGAGGCTTACGAGCAGTACTTC. The encoded protein is CASSIRPFEAYEQYF.